This T cell receptor beta chain was captured in a study of shared clonotypes between healthy human individuals. Sequencing used immunoSEQ multiplex PCR; TCRdb keeps in-frame clones, though not all of them. The table has about 1.1 million clones, roughly 74% seen once; the top ten hold 0.52%. The study's findings and limits: The study sampled only blood, and tissue repertoires likely differ. What naive subsets generally showed was a larger estimated richness than memory subsets showed.

As concerns this clone: Its matching antigen is unknown. The sample has other DNA sequences that encode this CDR3 too.

Germline V gene lookup returns CDR1 SGHKS and CDR2 YYEKEE (reference sequence). J was trimmed by 8 bases and V by 0 bases; bases with no gene match: 4. The CDR3 runs 14 residues. Input material: memory CD4+ T cells from PBMCs. The subset: CD45RA-negative fraction. The rearrangement links TRBV5-5 to TRBJ1-2, with 10 bases aligning to TRBD1. This TCR derives from a young man in good health. Some clones in this sample may be carry-over from other donors' samples. In DNA, the CDR3 is TGTGCCAGCAGCTTGGGACAGGGGGCGGGAGGCTACACCTTC. Translation gives CASSLGQGAGGYTF.